Presented here are 3 T cell receptor beta chains from one specimen sequenced in a study of beta chain features in type 1 diabetes. Study results and caveats: There was a moderate but significant shortening of TCRB CDR3s in all four CD4+ subsets of Type 1 diabetes patients.

What was sequenced were expressed TCRB transcripts, since all of the isolated RNA had been reverse transcribed. TCRdb keeps only in-frame clones here, not all; method: immunoSEQ multiplex PCR. The data contain under 200,000 clones, about 9% of them singletons. These receptors are not linked to any known antigen. Sequences were obtained from central memory CD4+ T cells from blood. These receptors all stem from a woman in her late teens or twenties with type 1 diabetes.

The CDR3 DNA follows: TGCGCCAGCAGCTTGGAGGGGGACGGTCAGCCCCAGCATTTT. Translation: CASSLEGDGQPQHF. The chain carries TRBV5-1 and TRBJ1-5; D possibly corresponds to TRBD1 (6 bases). CDR3 length equals 14 residues. The germline V gene encodes CDR1 SGHRS and CDR2 YFSETQ. The ends were cut back, 0 bases at V and 6 bases at J, with 10 bases in the middle.

The chain joins TRBV19 to TRBJ1-1; no clear D. From germline, CDR1 is LNHDA and CDR2 SQIVND (reference sequence). The CDR3 runs to 13 residues. V lost 6 bases and J 3 bases, leaving 11 bases between the germline ends. CDR3 amino acids: CASRDPGDTEAFF. The CDR3 DNA sequence: TGTGCCAGTAGGGACCCCGGGGACACTGAAGCTTTCTTT. The whole variable domain, remainder taken from reference TRBV19 and TRBJ1-1, is DGGITQSPKYLFRKEGQNVTLSCEQNLNHDAMYWYRQDPGQGLRLIYYSQIVNDFQKGDIAEGYSVSREKKESFPLTVTSAQKNPTAFYLCASRDPGDTEAFFGQGTRLTVV.

This rearrangement joins TRBV4-3 to TRBJ1-5; the D is unclear. CDR1 and CDR2 (germline): LGHNA, YSLEER. This CDR3 spans 13 amino acids. Trimming removed 4 bases from V and 3 bases from J, with 7 bases in between. CDR3 sequence (DNA): TGCGCCAGCAGCCCGTTCTACAATCAGCCCCAGCATTTT. Amino acid sequence: CASSPFYNQPQHF.